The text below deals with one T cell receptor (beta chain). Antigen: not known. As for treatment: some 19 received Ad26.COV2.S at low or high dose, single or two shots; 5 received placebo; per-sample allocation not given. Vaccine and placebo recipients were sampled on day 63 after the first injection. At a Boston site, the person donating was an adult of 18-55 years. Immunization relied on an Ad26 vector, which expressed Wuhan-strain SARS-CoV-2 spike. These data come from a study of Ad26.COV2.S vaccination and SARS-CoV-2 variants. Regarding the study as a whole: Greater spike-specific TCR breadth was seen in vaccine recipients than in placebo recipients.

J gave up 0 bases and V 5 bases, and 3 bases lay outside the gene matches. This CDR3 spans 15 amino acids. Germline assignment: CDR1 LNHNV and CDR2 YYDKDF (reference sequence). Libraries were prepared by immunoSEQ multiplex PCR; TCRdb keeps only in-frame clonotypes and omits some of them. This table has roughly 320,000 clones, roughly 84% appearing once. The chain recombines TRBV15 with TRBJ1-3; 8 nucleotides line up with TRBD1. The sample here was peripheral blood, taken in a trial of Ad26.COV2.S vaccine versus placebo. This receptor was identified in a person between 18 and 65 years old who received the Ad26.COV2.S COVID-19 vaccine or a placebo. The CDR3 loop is CATSLDRDSGNTIYF. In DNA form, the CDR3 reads TGTGCCACCAGCCTGGACAGGGACTCTGGAAACACCATATATTTT.